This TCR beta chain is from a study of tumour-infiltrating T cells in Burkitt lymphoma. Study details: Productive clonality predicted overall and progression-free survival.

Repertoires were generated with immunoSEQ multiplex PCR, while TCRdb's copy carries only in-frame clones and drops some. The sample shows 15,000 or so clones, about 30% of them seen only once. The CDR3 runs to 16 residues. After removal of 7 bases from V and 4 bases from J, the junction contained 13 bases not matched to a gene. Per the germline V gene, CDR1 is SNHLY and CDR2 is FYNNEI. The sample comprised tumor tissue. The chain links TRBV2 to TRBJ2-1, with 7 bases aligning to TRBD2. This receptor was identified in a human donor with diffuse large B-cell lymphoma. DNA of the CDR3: TGTGCCAGCACCCTGGGGGGGTCCCAGTTTTACAATGAGCAGTTCTTC. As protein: CASTLGGSQFYNEQFF.